This is a list of T cell receptor beta chains from one sample in a study of blood T cell repertoires in COVID-19. Sequenced by immunoSEQ multiplex PCR; TCRdb stores in-frame clones only, minus some. This table has roughly 100,000 clones, 70% to 85% appearing once. The specimen was peripheral blood. Receptors were obtained from a man between 65 and 85 years old with acute or convalescent COVID-19. Both conserved end residues are part of each CDR3. A D gene is named only where the DNA matches it firmly. Clone size is shown for a subset of rows, as once, few, many or a class of expanded clone.

d_gene: TRBD1; j_gene: TRBJ2-7; abundance: -; v_gene: TRBV28; CDR3aa: CASSFGTGSNEQYF; CDR3nt: TGTGCCAGCAGTTTCGGGACAGGGTCAAACGAGCAGTACTTC
d_gene: TRBD2; j_gene: TRBJ2-3; abundance: -; v_gene: TRBV15; CDR3aa: CATSRTRGLAGGVNTDTQYF; CDR3nt: TGTGCCACCAGCAGAACGAGAGGGCTAGCGGGAGGAGTGAACACAGATACGCAGTATTTT
d_gene: -; j_gene: TRBJ1-5; abundance: few; v_gene: TRBV21-1; CDR3aa: CASNNVGTENSNQPQHF; CDR3nt: TGTGCCAGCAACAATGTAGGGACAGAGAATAGCAATCAGCCCCAGCATTTT
d_gene: -; j_gene: TRBJ2-1; abundance: -; v_gene: TRBV4-3; CDR3aa: CASSQDLTDSYNEQFF; CDR3nt: TGCGCCAGCAGCCAAGATCTGACAGATTCCTACAATGAGCAGTTCTTC
d_gene: -; j_gene: TRBJ2-3; abundance: -; v_gene: TRBV15; CDR3aa: CATSRDLGTDTQYF; CDR3nt: TGTGCCACCAGCAGAGATCTCGGCACAGATACGCAGTATTTT
d_gene: TRBD1; j_gene: TRBJ2-3; abundance: -; v_gene: TRBV30; CDR3aa: CAWSVQRTGVTDTQYF; CDR3nt: TGTGCCTGGAGTGTACAAAGGACAGGGGTAACAGATACGCAGTATTTT
d_gene: -; j_gene: TRBJ1-1; abundance: -; v_gene: TRBV30; CDR3aa: CAWRSQRGLNTEAFF; CDR3nt: TGTGCCTGGAGGTCCCAAAGGGGCCTTAACACTGAAGCTTTCTTT
d_gene: TRBD1; j_gene: TRBJ2-1; abundance: -; v_gene: TRBV6-5; CDR3aa: CASREDRGGYNEQFF; CDR3nt: TGTGCCAGCAGGGAGGACAGGGGTGGCTACAATGAGCAGTTCTTC
d_gene: TRBD1; j_gene: TRBJ1-4; abundance: -; v_gene: TRBV18; CDR3aa: CASSHMSAGGRENEKLFF; CDR3nt: TGTGCCAGCTCACATATGTCCGCAGGGGGACGAGAGAATGAAAAACTGTTTTTT
d_gene: -; j_gene: TRBJ2-1; abundance: once; v_gene: TRBV5-1; CDR3aa: CASSDLGGLSNEQFF; CDR3nt: TGCGCCAGCAGCGACCTTGGCGGTCTTAGCAATGAGCAGTTCTTC
d_gene: TRBD2; j_gene: TRBJ2-7; abundance: -; v_gene: TRBV5-1; CDR3aa: CASSVSTSGGSYEQYF; CDR3nt: TGCGCCAGCAGCGTCTCGACTAGCGGCGGCTCCTACGAGCAGTACTTC
d_gene: -; j_gene: TRBJ1-2; abundance: -; v_gene: TRBV6-5; CDR3aa: CASSYSMGGDGYTF; CDR3nt: TGTGCCAGCAGTTACTCGATGGGGGGGGATGGCTACACCTTC
d_gene: TRBD1; j_gene: TRBJ2-3; abundance: -; v_gene: TRBV28; CDR3aa: CASSFPGQGLSTDTQYF; CDR3nt: TGTGCCAGCAGTTTTCCGGGACAGGGGTTGTCCACAGATACGCAGTATTTT
d_gene: TRBD1; j_gene: TRBJ2-2; abundance: -; v_gene: TRBV7-3; CDR3aa: CASSTRQGASGELFF; CDR3nt: TGTGCCAGCAGCACGAGACAGGGGGCGAGCGGGGAGCTGTTTTTT
d_gene: -; j_gene: TRBJ2-3; abundance: -; v_gene: TRBV18; CDR3aa: CASSERLESADTQYF; CDR3nt: TGTGCCAGCTCGGAGAGACTAGAAAGTGCGGATACGCAGTATTTT
d_gene: TRBD1; j_gene: TRBJ1-2; abundance: -; v_gene: TRBV18; CDR3aa: CASSPPSVATGQAGYTF; CDR3nt: TGTGCCAGCTCACCACCGAGTGTCGCGACAGGGCAGGCTGGCTACACCTTC
d_gene: -; j_gene: TRBJ1-1; abundance: -; v_gene: TRBV7-2; CDR3aa: CASSSMRKNTEAFF; CDR3nt: TGTGCCAGCAGCTCAATGAGGAAGAACACTGAAGCTTTCTTT
d_gene: -; j_gene: TRBJ2-3; abundance: few; v_gene: TRBV6-5; CDR3aa: CASSGEPNTDTQYF; CDR3nt: TGTGCCAGCAGCGGGGAACCGAACACAGATACGCAGTATTTT
d_gene: -; j_gene: TRBJ2-3; abundance: once; v_gene: TRBV5-1; CDR3aa: CASSLVTGSTDTQYF; CDR3nt: TGCGCCAGCAGCTTGGTGACTGGGAGCACAGATACGCAGTATTTT
d_gene: -; j_gene: TRBJ2-3; abundance: -; v_gene: TRBV24-1; CDR3aa: CATSDSAGRTDTQYF; CDR3nt: TGTGCCACCAGTGACTCCGCCGGCAGGACAGATACGCAGTATTTT
d_gene: TRBD1; j_gene: TRBJ2-3; abundance: few; v_gene: TRBV7-9; CDR3aa: CASSSGTGERDTQYF; CDR3nt: TGTGCCAGCAGCTCGGGGACAGGGGAGCGGGATACGCAGTATTTT
d_gene: -; j_gene: TRBJ1-6; abundance: -; v_gene: TRBV18; CDR3aa: CASSPDSYNSPLHF; CDR3nt: TGTGCCAGCTCACCGGACAGTTATAATTCACCCCTCCACTTT
d_gene: -; j_gene: TRBJ2-3; abundance: -; v_gene: TRBV12-3/TRBV12-4; CDR3aa: CASSPLSDTQYF; CDR3nt: TGTGCCAGCAGTCCCTTATCAGATACGCAGTATTTT
d_gene: TRBD1; j_gene: TRBJ2-1; abundance: -; v_gene: TRBV7-9; CDR3aa: CASSETRDRVWDEQFF; CDR3nt: TGTGCCAGCAGCGAGACCCGGGACAGGGTATGGGATGAGCAGTTCTTC
d_gene: -; j_gene: TRBJ1-2; abundance: -; v_gene: TRBV2; CDR3aa: CASSEERYGYTF; CDR3nt: TGTGCCAGCAGTGAAGAGCGCTATGGCTACACCTTC
d_gene: -; j_gene: TRBJ1-6; abundance: -; v_gene: TRBV6-6; CDR3aa: CASTGTSNSPLHF; CDR3nt: TGTGCCAGCACAGGGACTTCTAATTCACCCCTCCACTTT
d_gene: -; j_gene: TRBJ1-6; abundance: -; v_gene: TRBV3-1/TRBV3-2; CDR3aa: CASSQGRQNSPLHF; CDR3nt: TGTGCCAGCAGCCAAGGCAGACAAAATTCACCCCTCCACTTT
d_gene: TRBD1; j_gene: TRBJ2-2; abundance: -; v_gene: TRBV28; CDR3aa: CASSVDRANTGELFF; CDR3nt: TGTGCCAGCAGTGTCGACAGGGCTAACACCGGGGAGCTGTTTTTT
d_gene: TRBD2; j_gene: TRBJ2-5; abundance: -; v_gene: TRBV27; CDR3aa: CASSFLASGRAGETQYF; CDR3nt: TGTGCCAGCAGTTTTTTAGCTAGCGGGAGGGCCGGGGAGACCCAGTACTTC
d_gene: -; j_gene: TRBJ1-1; abundance: -; v_gene: TRBV6-2/TRBV6-3; CDR3aa: CASSNLMTQGTYF; CDR3nt: TGTGCCAGCAGCAATTTAATGACTCAGGGCACATACTTT
d_gene: TRBD1; j_gene: TRBJ1-2; abundance: -; v_gene: TRBV6-5; CDR3aa: CASSSARDRIYGYTF; CDR3nt: TGTGCCAGCAGTTCGGCCCGGGACAGGATCTATGGCTACACCTTC
d_gene: -; j_gene: TRBJ2-7; abundance: -; v_gene: TRBV5-1; CDR3aa: CANSRCPGPNPYEQYF; CDR3nt: TGCGCCAACTCCCGGTGCCCAGGGCCTAACCCCTACGAGCAGTACTTC
d_gene: TRBD1; j_gene: TRBJ1-1; abundance: once; v_gene: TRBV30; CDR3aa: CASGQGNTEAFF; CDR3nt: TGTGCCTCCGGACAGGGGAACACTGAAGCTTTCTTT
d_gene: -; j_gene: TRBJ1-4; abundance: -; v_gene: TRBV6-5; CDR3aa: CASSFRQASSEKLFF; CDR3nt: TGTGCCAGCAGTTTCCGACAGGCAAGTTCGGAAAAACTGTTTTTT
d_gene: -; j_gene: TRBJ2-7; abundance: -; v_gene: TRBV7-8; CDR3aa: CASSLLTPPNYEQYF; CDR3nt: TGTGCCAGCAGCCTCCTCACTCCGCCCAACTACGAGCAGTACTTC
d_gene: TRBD1; j_gene: TRBJ2-3; abundance: -; v_gene: TRBV30; CDR3aa: CAWSRYFPGQGIEDTQYF; CDR3nt: TGTGCCTGGAGTAGATATTTCCCGGGACAGGGGATCGAAGATACGCAGTATTTT
d_gene: TRBD1; j_gene: TRBJ2-7; abundance: -; v_gene: TRBV5-4; CDR3aa: CASSIPTGIHEQYF; CDR3nt: TGTGCCAGCAGCATACCGACAGGGATCCACGAGCAGTACTTC
d_gene: TRBD1; j_gene: TRBJ1-6; abundance: -; v_gene: TRBV7-6; CDR3aa: CASSFRRGRSNSPLHF; CDR3nt: TGTGCCAGCAGCTTTAGGAGGGGGCGTAGCAATTCACCCCTCCACTTT
d_gene: -; j_gene: TRBJ1-4; abundance: -; v_gene: TRBV12-3/TRBV12-4; CDR3aa: CASSRDNGEKLFF; CDR3nt: TGTGCCAGCAGTCGGGACAACGGTGAAAAACTGTTTTTT
d_gene: TRBD1; j_gene: TRBJ1-2; abundance: -; v_gene: TRBV27; CDR3aa: CASSLSGQATIYGYTF; CDR3nt: TGTGCCAGCAGTTTATCCGGACAGGCAACAATTTATGGCTACACCTTC
d_gene: -; j_gene: TRBJ1-1; abundance: -; v_gene: TRBV28; CDR3aa: CASSKGGPGRGAFF; CDR3nt: TGTGCCAGCAGTAAAGGAGGGCCAGGGCGAGGAGCTTTCTTT
d_gene: -; j_gene: TRBJ2-7; abundance: -; v_gene: TRBV5-1; CDR3aa: CASSLDRQTYEQYF; CDR3nt: TGCGCCAGCAGCTTAGACAGACAAACCTACGAGCAGTACTTC
d_gene: -; j_gene: TRBJ2-5; abundance: -; v_gene: TRBV7-9; CDR3aa: CASSLASVLGQETQYF; CDR3nt: TGTGCCAGCAGCTTAGCAAGCGTACTAGGACAAGAGACCCAGTACTTC
d_gene: -; j_gene: TRBJ1-6; abundance: -; v_gene: TRBV28; CDR3aa: CASSLPPQGASSPLHF; CDR3nt: TGTGCCAGCAGCCTTCCCCCCCAGGGCGCAAGCTCACCCCTCCACTTT
d_gene: -; j_gene: TRBJ1-2; abundance: -; v_gene: TRBV28; CDR3aa: CASTSLLGGGYTF; CDR3nt: TGTGCCAGCACCTCCCTTCTCGGAGGCGGCTACACCTTC
d_gene: TRBD1; j_gene: TRBJ1-5; abundance: -; v_gene: TRBV19; CDR3aa: CASSTGANFNQPQHF; CDR3nt: TGTGCCAGTAGCACAGGGGCCAACTTCAATCAGCCCCAGCATTTT
d_gene: -; j_gene: TRBJ1-4; abundance: -; v_gene: TRBV19; CDR3aa: CASSTSQGLMRTNEKLFF; CDR3nt: TGTGCCAGTAGTACAAGCCAGGGGTTGATGAGGACTAATGAAAAACTGTTTTTT
d_gene: -; j_gene: TRBJ1-2; abundance: -; v_gene: TRBV19; CDR3aa: CASSIERGGGYTF; CDR3nt: TGTGCCAGTAGTATAGAACGCGGGGGCGGCTACACCTTC